This is a list of T cell receptor beta chains from one sample in a study of control samples from healthy donors and cancer patients. Assay used: immunoSEQ multiplex PCR; TCRdb lists only in-frame clones, some missing. The sample is made up of roughly 190,000 clones, and the top ten hold around 2% of it. What was sequenced was blood. These receptors all stem from a woman aged 25 to 39 in good health. Each CDR3 is given without its conserved first and last residue.

J gene | V gene | CDR3 protein
TRBJ2-7 | TRBV4-1 | ASSPLAGASYEQY
TRBJ1-2 | TRBV6-5 | ASSYGTGGFGYT
TRBJ1-4 | TRBV7-9 | ASSPVGTGGRDEKLF
TRBJ1-1 | TRBV18 | ASSQAAGTGGPNTEAF
TRBJ2-7 | TRBV5-1 | ASSPGNEQY
TRBJ2-4 | TRBV5-1 | ASRPGQGTLLAKNIQY
TRBJ1-5 | TRBV29-1 | SVAGGSGGNQPQH
TRBJ2-2 | TRBV11-1 | ASRDRVRTGELF
TRBJ2-3 | TRBV10-1 | ASSESPGSTDTQY
TRBJ2-3 | TRBV5-1 | ASKYENTDTQY
TRBJ1-5 | TRBV21-1 | ASSKARVNQPQH
TRBJ2-7 | TRBV14 | ASSQATSTLHLSSYEQY
TRBJ2-5 | TRBV5-4 | ASSPPPGGGGEETQY
TRBJ2-2 | TRBV3-1/TRBV3-2 | ASSQRWGGTGELF
TRBJ1-2 | TRBV18 | ASSPPSSEGYT
TRBJ1-3 | TRBV28 | ASSFWESGNTIY
TRBJ2-7 | TRBV6-5 | ASSYGTPYEQY
TRBJ2-7 | TRBV6-1 | ASSDRDGPYEQY
TRBJ2-7 | TRBV11-2 | ASSLGTGPSYEQY
TRBJ2-3 | TRBV4-2 | ASSQELTDTQY